Presented here are 27 T cell receptor beta chains from one specimen sequenced in a study of T cell responses to AZD1222 COVID-19 vaccine. Libraries were prepared by immunoSEQ multiplex PCR; TCRdb keeps only in-frame clonotypes and omits some of them. In the table there are some 170,000 clones, about 88% of which are singletons. Sequencing was performed on peripheral blood, taken on day 0 of AZD1222 vaccination. These receptors were obtained from an adult in good health.

The chain carries TRBV3-1 (or the pseudogene TRBV3-2) and TRBJ2-5, with D hard to call. Germline CDR1 LGHDT, CDR2 YNNKEL (reference sequence). The CDR3 has 14 amino acids. V lost 1 base, J lost 5 bases, and 11 bases lay in between. CDR3 loop: CASSQGPSTETQYF. As DNA, the CDR3 is TGTGCCAGCAGCCAAGGACCCTCAACGGAGACCCAGTACTTC.

The V and J genes are TRBV4-2 and TRBJ1-2; D may be TRBD1 (5 bases). Trimming shortened V by 2 bases and J by 7 bases, and 14 bases separated the two germline ends. The CDR3 covers 14 residues. Germline V gene sequence: CDR1 LGHNA, CDR2 YNFKEQ. CDR3 protein: CASSQLEGLSGYTF. CDR3 nucleotides: TGTGCCAGCAGCCAACTGGAGGGGCTCAGTGGCTACACCTTC.

The gene calls are TRBV27 and TRBJ2-7; 7 nucleotides agree with TRBD1. V trimming: 6 bases; J trimming: 7 bases; junction bases outside the gene matches: 15. From germline, CDR1 is MNHEY and CDR2 SMNVEV (reference sequence). This CDR3 spans 15 amino acids. The CDR3 reads CASREWDRGSEEQYF. CDR3 DNA sequence: TGTGCCAGCAGGGAGTGGGACAGAGGATCAGAAGAGCAGTACTTC.

The chain employs TRBV6-6 and TRBJ2-2; tentatively, D is TRBD1 or TRBD2 (5 bases each). This CDR3 contains 16 residues. Germline V gives CDR1 MNHNY, CDR2 SVGAGI (reference sequence). With 11 bases removed from V and 4 bases from J, the gap between germline ends came to 23 bases. The CDR3 DNA reads as TGTGCCTGCTCGAAAACTGGGGGAGTGGGCACCGGGGAGCTGTTTTTT. It specifies CACSKTGGVGTGELFF.

With regard to this clone: Other nucleotide sequences from this sample produce the same CDR3. V is TRBV18 and J is TRBJ2-3; D gene ambiguous. Germline V gene lookup returns CDR1 KGHSH and CDR2 LQKENI. Trimming left V 0 bases short and J 0 bases short, with 1 base between. The CDR3 has 13 residues. The CDR3 protein is CASSPPSTDTQYF. CDR3 nucleotide sequence: TGTGCCAGCTCACCACCCAGCACAGATACGCAGTATTTT.

The rearrangement uses TRBV3-1 (or the pseudogene TRBV3-2) and TRBJ2-1; D possibly corresponds to TRBD1 (6 bases). CDR3 length: 15 amino acids. V shed 0 bases and J shed 7 bases, with 13 bases lying between them. Germline CDR1 and CDR2: LGHDT and YNNKEL (reference sequence). This chain's CDR3 is CASSQDRQRGNEQFF. CDR3 coding DNA: TGTGCCAGCAGCCAAGACCGCCAAAGGGGGAATGAGCAGTTCTTC.

J is TRBJ1-1 and V is TRBV29-1; 7 bases line up with TRBD1. Germline lookup yields CDR1 SQVTM and CDR2 ANQGSEA. This CDR3 comprises 16 residues. The V segment lost 6 bases and the J segment 0 bases; nucleotides outside the gene matches: 13. The CDR3 region is CSVGRGTAPMNTEAFF. The CDR3 region has the DNA TGCAGCGTCGGACGAGGGACAGCCCCCATGAACACTGAAGCTTTCTTT.

This sequence joins TRBV18 and TRBJ2-1; D uncertain. Germline V lookup: CDR1 KGHSH, CDR2 LQKENI. The CDR3 totals 14 residues. Trimming shortened V by 2 bases and J by 9 bases, and 14 bases separated the two germline ends. In nucleotides, the CDR3 is TGTGCCAGCTCACCAGCGGCGAGAAATCCTGAGCAGTTCTTC. Amino acids: CASSPAARNPEQFF.

The CDR3 DNA reads as TGTGCCAGCAGTCCCGGGACAGGTGCTAATCAGCCCCAGCATTTT. Protein sequence: CASSPGTGANQPQHF. The chain has TRBV28 and TRBJ1-5; 8 nucleotides match TRBD1. This CDR3 contains 15 residues. The V segment lost 5 bases and the J segment 4 bases; nucleotides outside the gene matches: 7. The germline gives CDR1 MDHEN, CDR2 SYDVKM.

The count of this clone is one. This CDR3 reads CATSDSTGSPGANVLTF. The DNA of the CDR3 is TGTGCCACCAGTGATTCTACAGGGTCACCTGGGGCCAACGTCCTGACTTTC. The chain uses TRBV24-1 and TRBJ2-6, with TRBD1 as a possible D gene (6 bases). Trimming removed 2 bases at V and 2 bases at J, with 12 bases between. The CDR3 is 17 residues long. CDR1 is KGHDR, CDR2 SFDVKD, per germline.

This clone was seen a handful of times. V gene TRBV7-8 combines with J gene TRBJ1-1; D is undetermined. CDR3 length: 13 amino acids. The germline gives CDR1 SGHVS, CDR2 FQNEAQ. The germline V and J ends were trimmed by 5 bases and 1 base, with 8 bases remaining between them. This CDR3 is CASSRRPNTEAFF. In DNA form, the CDR3 reads TGTGCCAGCAGCCGGCGGCCGAACACTGAAGCTTTCTTT.

V and J are TRBV6-2 or TRBV6-3 and TRBJ1-1, with D hard to call. V was trimmed by 5 bases and J by 2 bases, leaving 12 bases between them. Per the germline V gene, CDR1 is MNHEY and CDR2 is SVGEGT. The CDR3 totals 14 residues. The CDR3 sequence is CASSRPSPNTEAFF. DNA of the CDR3: TGTGCCAGCAGTCGGCCTTCACCCAACACTGAAGCTTTCTTT.

The chain combines TRBV7-9 with TRBJ1-6, with 7 bases matching TRBD1. The V gene end was trimmed by 4 bases and the J gene end by 7 bases; junction bases not matched to a gene: 10. The germline V gene has CDR1 SEHNR and CDR2 FQNEAQ (reference sequence). This CDR3 spans 16 amino acids. The CDR3 loop reads CASSSGGGRGNSPLHF. The CDR3 DNA reads TGTGCCAGCAGCTCGGGGGGTGGCAGGGGGAATTCACCCCTCCACTTT.

The chain is built from TRBV5-1 and TRBJ1-4; TRBD1 aligns across 7 bases. The CDR3 extends over 15 amino acids. With 4 bases clipped from V and 8 bases from J, the junction kept 11 bases outside the gene matches. Germline V CDR1 and CDR2: SGHRS, YFSETQ. In DNA, the CDR3 is TGCGCCAGCAGCCCTTCGACAGGGCGTCAGGAAAAACTGTTTTTT. It specifies CASSPSTGRQEKLFF.

This rearrangement joins TRBV10-2 to TRBJ2-1; D not resolved. This CDR3 is built from 12 residues. Trimming removed 5 bases at V and 8 bases at J, with 10 bases between. Germline values: CDR1 WSHSY, CDR2 SAAADI. CDR3 DNA: TGCGCCAGCAGTACAGTAGGCTATGAGCAGTTCTTC. It translates to CASSTVGYEQFF.

The chain joins TRBV18 to TRBJ1-1; the D is unclear. The CDR3 consists of 14 residues. CDR1 and CDR2 (germline): KGHSH, LQKENI. V dropped 3 bases and J dropped 4 bases, with 12 bases sitting between them. DNA for the CDR3: TGTGCCAGCTCACCCAGCGCGCCGGGCACTGAAGCTTTCTTT. It codes for CASSPSAPGTEAFF.

The V gene is TRBV5-1, the J gene TRBJ1-1, with D perhaps TRBD1 (5 bases). The CDR3 extends over 16 amino acids. V lost 2 bases and J 8 bases, leaving 22 bases between the germline ends. CDR1 and CDR2 (germline): SGHRS, YFSETQ. CDR3 coding DNA: TGCGCCAGCAGCTTACAGTATCAGGGCAGGAACGGGGAAGCTTTCTTT. As protein: CASSLQYQGRNGEAFF.

The chain couples TRBV29-1 to TRBJ1-1, with a weak D call TRBD1 (5 bases). Germline V lookup: CDR1 SQVTM, CDR2 ANQGSEA. The CDR3 sequence is 16 residues long. The CDR3 spells CTNPSVPGRGGGEAFF. The CDR3 bases are TGCACCAACCCCTCGGTGCCGGGACGGGGAGGCGGGGAAGCTTTCTTT.

The chain is built from TRBV30 and TRBJ1-3; D possibly corresponds to TRBD1 (6 bases). The CDR3 runs 16 residues. Trimming took 0 bases from V and 0 from J, leaving 12 bases between them. The germline gives CDR1 GTSNPN, CDR2 SVGIG (reference sequence). The CDR3 bases are TGTGCCTGGAGTGTAGGGGGGGACCCCTCTGGAAACACCATATATTTT. As protein: CAWSVGGDPSGNTIYF.

The genes are TRBV7-8 and TRBJ1-5; D is undetermined. The V end lost 4 bases, the J end lost 9 bases, and 10 bases lay between the germline ends. The V gene's germline CDR1 is SGHVS and CDR2 FQNEAQ. This CDR3 comprises 12 residues. The CDR3 region has the DNA TGTGCCAGCAGCTCCGACGACCCGCCCCAGCATTTT. This sequence encodes CASSSDDPPQHF.

The genes are TRBV5-1 and TRBJ2-7; 10 bases are shared with TRBD2. The CDR3 runs 17 residues. Germline V gene lookup returns CDR1 SGHRS and CDR2 YFSETQ. V was pared by 1 base and J by 6 bases, with 13 bases of the junction left unmatched. CDR3 loop: CASSLFTSGTGPPEQYF. DNA of the CDR3: TGCGCCAGCAGCTTGTTTACTAGCGGGACGGGTCCGCCCGAGCAGTACTTC. The full variable domain, completed using reference TRBV5-1 and TRBJ2-7, is KAGVTQTPRYLIKTRGQQVTLSCSPISGHRSVSWYQQTPGQGLQFLFEYFSETQRNKGNFPGRFSGRQFSNSRSEMNVSTLELGDSALYLCASSLFTSGTGPPEQYFGPGTRLTVT.

The chain carries TRBV28 and TRBJ2-5; possible D gene TRBD2, 7 bases. Trimming stripped 6 bases from V and 2 bases from J, with 19 bases between. CDR1 and CDR2 from the germline V gene are MDHEN and SYDVKM. This CDR3 has 16 amino acids. The DNA for the CDR3 is TGTGCCAGCAGCGCGGGGGCAGCTCCCCCACAAGAGACCCAGTACTTC. It translates to CASSAGAAPPQETQYF.

The chain carries TRBV6-5 and TRBJ1-5; 12 bases are a match to TRBD1. The CDR3 extends over 15 amino acids. The germline V gene encodes CDR1 MNHEY and CDR2 SVGAGI. The trim removed 6 bases at V and 7 bases at J, leaving 7 bases unmatched. CDR3 region: CASSRGTGGGQPQHF. CDR3 DNA: TGTGCCAGCAGCCGCGGGACAGGGGGCGGGCAGCCCCAGCATTTT.

V is TRBV28 and J is TRBJ2-4, with 9 bases matching TRBD2. Germline V gene lookup returns CDR1 MDHEN and CDR2 SYDVKM. With V trimmed by 6 bases and J by 0 bases, 3 bases remained unmatched. The CDR3 runs to 15 residues. The CDR3: CASRASGIAKNIQYF. In DNA form, the CDR3 reads TGTGCCAGCAGGGCTAGCGGGATAGCCAAAAACATTCAGTACTTC.

The chain employs TRBV6-5 and TRBJ2-6; D is ambiguous. The CDR3 totals 16 residues. The germline V gene has CDR1 MNHEY and CDR2 SVGAGI. Between the trimmed V and J ends, which lost 2 bases and 4 bases, there was a span of 12 bases. CDR3 sequence reads: CASSYTGLWGANVLTF. CDR3 sequence (DNA): TGTGCCAGCAGTTACACGGGTCTGTGGGGGGCCAACGTCCTGACTTTC.

This chain uses TRBV28 with TRBJ2-7; the match to TRBD2 covers 11 bases. This CDR3 has 16 amino acids. Germline V gives CDR1 MDHEN, CDR2 SYDVKM. The V segment lost 7 bases and the J segment 6 bases; nucleotides outside the gene matches: 14. CDR3 sequence (DNA): TGTGCCAGCATCCCAACCGGGCTAGCGGGAGGCGCCGAGCAGTACTTC. This gives the protein CASIPTGLAGGAEQYF.

The chain carries TRBV11-2 and TRBJ1-4, with 9 bases identical to TRBD1. The CDR3 spans 14 residues. V lost 7 bases to trimming and J lost 8 bases; unmatched junction nucleotides: 8. Germline V gene data show CDR1 as SGHAT and CDR2 as FQNNGV. The CDR3 DNA reads as TGTGCCAGCAAATTGGACAGGGGAAGAGAAAAACTGTTTTTT. Translated: CASKLDRGREKLFF.